Many counts were recorded for the clone carrying this TCR beta chain. What it binds is not known. These data originate in a study of regulatory T cells in long-lasting Graves disease. Construction of the TCR beta libraries employed iRepertoire HTBI primers in conjunction with Arm-PCR of CDR3 regions. One entry per CDR3 protein results from TCRdb running MiXCR on the multiplex PCR reads. Among more than 450,000 distinct CDR3 sequences, around 12% were seen once, and the ten largest hold more than 8%. Study results and caveats: Persistent patients shared more public clonotypes (roughly 3,000) than newly diagnosed patients (966).

Germline CDR1 is MDHEN and CDR2 is SYDVKM. V was clipped by 5 bases and J by 1 base; unmatched bases: 9. The CDR3 sequence is 18 residues long. Time point denoted: newly diagnosed GD, antithyroid drugs for less than 3 months. RNA isolated from PBMCs was used to make the TCR library. These records were also assigned to another study, of T cells in Graves' hyperthyroidism and ophthalmopathy. That paper adds: Most expanded thyroid clonotypes above 0.001 also appeared in blood.

The gene calls are TRBV28 and TRBJ1-5, with TRBD1 identical over 12 bases. This receptor was identified in a woman aged 25 to 45 with Graves disease. Sequenced material: peripheral blood mononuclear cells (PBMCs), taken at new diagnosis, from a patient treated with antithyroid drugs. CDR3 sequence reads: CASSPTGTGGRSNQPQHF. The CDR3 region has the DNA TGTGCCAGCAGTCCAACCGGGACAGGGGGCAGAAGCAATCAGCCCCAGCATTTT.